This T cell receptor (beta chain) comes out of a study of human T cells and chemical hapten exposure. Across the study: Sensitization involved placing 2% DPC onto a roughly 2 cm by roughly 2 cm region of upper inner arm skin.

This clonotype has ten or more counts. In the original analysis: Across samples, TCR counts had a median of 95,638 and ranged from 23,224 to 690,600. TCRdb reanalysed the RACE reads using MiXCR and keeps one entry per CDR3 protein. The authors' filters were not applied to this entry. The table includes approximately 370,000 distinct CDR3 sequences, 4.5% to 7% detected once. Sample time point: pre-sensitization, week 0. Treatment indicated: therapeutic diphenylcyclopropenone sensitization with weekly scalp DPC. Blood draws preceded each patch test application. CDR1 DFQATT and CDR2 SNEGSKA come from the germline V gene (reference sequence). This CDR3 contains 18 residues. Between the trimmed V and J ends, which lost 5 bases and 3 bases, there was a span of 28 bases.

The sequence derives from a woman under 30 with alopecia areata. Some clones in this sample may be carry-over from other donors' samples. This specimen consisted of whole blood, obtained in connection with sensitization to the hapten diphenylcyclopropenone (DPC). The V call is TRBV20-1, the J call TRBJ1-2; D possibly corresponds to TRBD1 (5 bases). CDR3 sequence reads: CSASRKVLGEIIHYGYTF. In DNA form, the CDR3 reads TGCAGTGCTTCCCGAAAGGTTTTAGGGGAAATCATTCACTATGGCTACACCTTC.